Listed below are T cell receptor beta chains from one sample, sequenced in a study of graft-versus-host responses after intestinal transplantation. Clones were read by immunoSEQ multiplex PCR, and TCRdb kept only the in-frame ones, dropping some. The table has 50,000 to 75,000 clones, around 93% seen once. The antigens for these receptors are not known. The source was unstimulated CD4+ T cells sorted from spleen or lymph node cells, collected before transplant. The receptors originated from a human donor who was the organ donor for an intestinal transplant. CDR3s include the opening cysteine and the closing phenylalanine or tryptophan.

TRBV21-1	TRBJ2-1	CASSKAGGGAHNEQFF
TRBV6-5	TRBJ2-2	CASSYSPGTGELFF
TRBV30	TRBJ2-7	CAWSVFGTHSYEQYF
TRBV30	TRBJ2-3	CAWSVPGGRTDTQYF
TRBV7-9	TRBJ1-3	CASSLGQGRTGNTIYF
TRBV6-1	TRBJ1-5	CASRGVWGQPQHF
TRBV4-3	TRBJ2-4	CASSREGGDIQYF
TRBV30	TRBJ1-2	CAWRLQGAWGYTF
TRBV4-1	TRBJ1-3	CASSQGLARGAAGNTIYF
TRBV6-4	TRBJ1-2	CASSPSGGTAYGYTF
TRBV2	TRBJ2-1	CASRPVTYNEQFF
TRBV4-3	TRBJ2-3	CASSRDGNTDTQYF
TRBV7-9	TRBJ1-5	CASSLDRDFQPRHF
TRBV4-1	TRBJ1-1	CASSPERQGGEAFF
TRBV18	TRBJ1-6	CASSPKGIGQGNSPLHF
TRBV6-5	TRBJ2-2	CASSLTPQASGELFF
TRBV7-2	TRBJ2-7	CASSLAPTLAGGFYEQYF
TRBV5-6	TRBJ1-1	CASSLRSFMNTEAFF
TRBV12-5	TRBJ2-5	CASGLVWRQGGETQYF
TRBV19	TRBJ2-3	CASSPRTITDTQYF
TRBV4-2	TRBJ1-2	CASSQEVQGGYTF
TRBV5-1	TRBJ2-5	CASTTDPLWETQYF
TRBV2	TRBJ2-7	CASQGQEGSEQYF
TRBV19	TRBJ2-1	CASSGVRLSSYNEQFF
TRBV7-8	TRBJ1-4	CASSPWTATNEKLFF
TRBV10-2	TRBJ1-5	CASSDMDGGPQHF
TRBV9	TRBJ2-1	CASSSRGASYNEQFF
TRBV10-3	TRBJ2-1	CAISESGGVKFF
TRBV19	TRBJ2-7	CASSRRMLHEQYF
TRBV7-3	TRBJ2-2	CASSPGLGRVGELFF
TRBV6-6	TRBJ1-6	CASRGTGEYSPLHF
TRBV7-2	TRBJ2-7	CASSLVGGPNYEQYF
TRBV4-1	TRBJ2-1	CASSATGTSPNNEQFF
TRBV7-3	TRBJ1-5	CASSLTAGQPQHF
TRBV18	TRBJ2-7	CASSPPRSPGHSYEQYF
TRBV5-4	TRBJ2-5	CASSRAQETQYF
TRBV18	TRBJ2-1	CASSPSGWQSSYNEQFF
TRBV7-2	TRBJ2-5	CASSPKETQYF
TRBV6-5	TRBJ2-5	CASSRGTSGGETQYF
TRBV7-2	TRBJ2-4	CASSLVPNIQYF
TRBV7-3	TRBJ2-3	CASSLKGDTQYF
TRBV30	TRBJ1-5	CAWSRSGGFQPQHF
TRBV2	.	CASNLMGLSYEQYF
TRBV5-8	TRBJ1-1	CASGWRAGNTEAFF
TRBV2	TRBJ2-5	CASSEGTQYF
TRBV11-2	TRBJ1-5	CASSTTSGLGQPQHF
TRBV5-6	TRBJ2-4	CASSGALAKNIQYF
TRBV25-1	TRBJ1-2	CASSEPGHFYGYTF
TRBV5-4	TRBJ2-2	CASSGAEVDGELFF
TRBV19	TRBJ2-5	CASSMTRGGKETQYF